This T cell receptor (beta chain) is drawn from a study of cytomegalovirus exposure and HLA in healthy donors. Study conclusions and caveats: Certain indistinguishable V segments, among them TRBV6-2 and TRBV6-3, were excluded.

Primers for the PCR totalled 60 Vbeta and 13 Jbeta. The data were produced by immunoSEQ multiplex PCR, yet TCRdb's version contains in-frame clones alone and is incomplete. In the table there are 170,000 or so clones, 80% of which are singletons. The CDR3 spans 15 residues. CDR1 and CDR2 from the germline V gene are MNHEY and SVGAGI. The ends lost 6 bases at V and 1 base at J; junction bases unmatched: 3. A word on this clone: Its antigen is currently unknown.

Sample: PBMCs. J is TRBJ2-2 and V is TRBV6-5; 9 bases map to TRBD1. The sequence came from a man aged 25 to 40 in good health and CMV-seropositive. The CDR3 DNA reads TGTGCCAGCAGACGGGACAGGGTGAACACCGGGGAGCTGTTTTTT. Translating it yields CASRRDRVNTGELFF.